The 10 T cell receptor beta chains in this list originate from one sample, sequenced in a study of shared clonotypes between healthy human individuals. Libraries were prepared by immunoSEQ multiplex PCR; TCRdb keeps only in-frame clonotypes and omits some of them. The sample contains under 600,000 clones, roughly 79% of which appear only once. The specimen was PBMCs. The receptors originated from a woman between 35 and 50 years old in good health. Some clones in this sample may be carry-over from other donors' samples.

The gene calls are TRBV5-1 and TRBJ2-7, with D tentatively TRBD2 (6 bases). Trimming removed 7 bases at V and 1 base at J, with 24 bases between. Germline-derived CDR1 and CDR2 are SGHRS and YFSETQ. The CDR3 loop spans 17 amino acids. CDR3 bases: TGCGCCAGCCGAGACCGGGACTCCGATATTGCTTCCTACGAGCAGTACTTC. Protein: CASRDRDSDIASYEQYF. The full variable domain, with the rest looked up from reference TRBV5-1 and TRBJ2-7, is KAGVTQTPRYLIKTRGQQVTLSCSPISGHRSVSWYQQTPGQGLQFLFEYFSETQRNKGNFPGRFSGRQFSNSRSEMNVSTLELGDSALYLCASRDRDSDIASYEQYFGPGTRLTVT.

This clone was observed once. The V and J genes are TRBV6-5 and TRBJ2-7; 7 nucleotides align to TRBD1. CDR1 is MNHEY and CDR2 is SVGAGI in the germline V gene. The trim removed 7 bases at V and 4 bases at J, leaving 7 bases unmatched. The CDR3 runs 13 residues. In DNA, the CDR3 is TGTGCCAGCAAACGACAGGGCCTGTACGAGCAGTACTTC. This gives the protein CASKRQGLYEQYF.

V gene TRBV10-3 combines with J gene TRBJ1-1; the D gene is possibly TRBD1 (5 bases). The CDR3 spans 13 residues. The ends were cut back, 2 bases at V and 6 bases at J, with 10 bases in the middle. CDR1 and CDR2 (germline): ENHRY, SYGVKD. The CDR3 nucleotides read TGTGCCATCAGTGAGGGGGGGTTCGCTGAAGCTTTCTTT. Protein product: CAISEGGFAEAFF.

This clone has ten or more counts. CDR3 coding DNA: TGTGCCAGCAGCCCCCGGGCGACATTAGCCAAAAACATTCAGTACTTC. Encoded protein: CASSPRATLAKNIQYF. The V call is TRBV9, the J call TRBJ2-4; D unresolved. V was shortened by 4 bases and J by 0 bases, with 14 bases between the two germline ends. Germline CDR1 reads SGDLS; CDR2 reads YYNGEE. The CDR3 spans 16 residues.

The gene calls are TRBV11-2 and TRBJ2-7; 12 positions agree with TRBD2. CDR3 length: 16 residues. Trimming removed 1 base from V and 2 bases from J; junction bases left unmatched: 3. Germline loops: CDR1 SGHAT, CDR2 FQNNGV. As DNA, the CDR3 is TGTGCCAGCAGCTTAGGACTAGCGGGGGACACCTACGAGCAGTACTTC. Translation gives CASSLGLAGDTYEQYF.

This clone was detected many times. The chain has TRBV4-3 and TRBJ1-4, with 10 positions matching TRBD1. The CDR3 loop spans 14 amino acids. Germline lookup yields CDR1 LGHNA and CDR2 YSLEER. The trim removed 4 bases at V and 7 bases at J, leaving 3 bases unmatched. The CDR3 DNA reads TGCGCCAGCAGCCGCGGGACAGGGGCTGAAAAACTGTTTTTT. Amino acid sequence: CASSRGTGAEKLFF.

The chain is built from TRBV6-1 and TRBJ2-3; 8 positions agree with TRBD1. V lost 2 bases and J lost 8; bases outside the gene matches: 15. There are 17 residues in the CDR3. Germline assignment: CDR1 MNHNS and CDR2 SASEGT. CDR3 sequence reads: CASSETGGQAFGSTQYF. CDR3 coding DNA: TGTGCCAGCAGTGAAACCGGGGGACAGGCCTTCGGCTCTACGCAGTATTTT.

The CDR3 bases are TGCGCCAGCAGCTTGGAACCCAGCCCTGATGAAAAACTGTTTTTT. Translating it yields CASSLEPSPDEKLFF. This sequence joins TRBV5-1 and TRBJ1-4; D not certain. The length of the CDR3 is 15 residues. V dropped 0 bases and J dropped 6 bases, with 12 bases sitting between them. Germline-derived CDR1 and CDR2 are SGHRS and YFSETQ.

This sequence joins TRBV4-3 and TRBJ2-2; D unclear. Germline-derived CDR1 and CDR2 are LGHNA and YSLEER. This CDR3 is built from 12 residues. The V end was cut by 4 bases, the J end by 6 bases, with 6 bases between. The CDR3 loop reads CASSPIAGELFF. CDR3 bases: TGCGCCAGCAGCCCCATCGCCGGGGAGCTGTTTTTT.

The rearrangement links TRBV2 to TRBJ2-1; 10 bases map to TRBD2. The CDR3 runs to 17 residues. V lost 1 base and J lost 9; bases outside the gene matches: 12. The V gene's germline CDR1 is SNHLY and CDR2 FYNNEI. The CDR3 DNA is TGTGCCAGCAGTGAAGTCGTGGCTAGCGGGAGTAGGGGTGAGCAGTTCTTC. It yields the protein CASSEVVASGSRGEQFF.